This is a list of T cell receptor beta chains from one sample in a study of blood T cell repertoires in COVID-19. Some clones are missing from TCRdb's copy, which holds only in-frame ones; the method was immunoSEQ multiplex PCR. The sample shows some 320,000 clones, 85% to 90% of them seen only once. The source material was PBMCs or T cells enriched from blood (not recorded which). These TCRs come from a woman in her 50s who had been exposed to COVID-19. Both conserved end residues are trimmed from each CDR3.

>TRBV19|TRBJ2-1
ASSMGTSGGTI
>TRBV18|TRBJ1-2
ASSTQGAVYGYT
>TRBV4-1|TRBJ2-5
ASSREGVLYQETQY
>TRBV5-4|TRBJ2-5
ASSIGQDQETQY
>TRBV5-1|TRBJ2-3
ASSLGHQDTQY
>TRBV27|TRBJ2-1
ASSSAGNNEQF
>TRBV7-8|TRBJ2-3
ASTVTRGGTDTQY
>TRBV19|TRBJ2-1
ASSYLAGGSYNEQF
>TRBV3-1/TRBV3-2|TRBJ1-6
ASSHDWTGGAYNSPLH
>TRBV28|TRBJ1-1
ASSPGTGNTEAF
>TRBV7-2|TRBJ1-1
ASSLGSGSGNTEAF
>TRBV19|TRBJ1-5
ASSIDRDGQPQH
>TRBV29-1|TRBJ2-1
SVGAQLYNEQF
>TRBV12-5|TRBJ1-1
ASAGQGVETEAF
>TRBV6-4|TRBJ2-7
ASRDSSYEQY
>TRBV28|TRBJ2-1
ASSRDSSYNEQF
>TRBV5-1|TRBJ1-1
ASSSPPVNTEAF
>TRBV28|TRBJ2-5
ASSPGRGAGETQY
>TRBV30|TRBJ2-7
AFRDSGYEQY
>TRBV7-2|TRBJ1-2
ASTQTGGNYGYT
>TRBV5-1|TRBJ2-7
ASSRGQATYEQY
>TRBV7-9|TRBJ1-4
ASSLPLWGENEKLF
>TRBV6-5|TRBJ1-5
ASGQGSGQPQH
>TRBV5-4|TRBJ2-7
ASSPQLEGEQY
>TRBV5-1|TRBJ1-3
ASSLVATGGNTIY
>TRBV30|TRBJ1-5
AWGGGTGLLNQPQH
>TRBV5-1|TRBJ2-2
ASSLEASSTGELF
>TRBV14|TRBJ2-1
ASSQDLVRDEQF
>TRBV7-9|TRBJ1-4
ASSLMGASTEKLF
>TRBV3-1/TRBV3-2|TRBJ2-7
ASSQGSVTYEQY
>TRBV5-1|TRBJ1-4
ASSTRTGEKLF
>TRBV7-2|TRBJ1-4
ASSLAELGQGSEKLF
>TRBV27|TRBJ1-6
ASSGGTASNSPLH
>TRBV7-9|TRBJ2-2
ASSPQRGGPGELF
>TRBV7-9|TRBJ2-2
ASSLRPSTFNTGELF